One and the same sample provided the 10 T cell receptor beta chains below, sequenced in a study of cytomegalovirus exposure and HLA in healthy donors (dated by TCRdb to 2016 to 2017). Libraries were prepared through the immunoSEQ multiplex PCR assay. A mixture of 60 forward primers for TCR Vbeta segments and 13 reverse primers for TCR Jbeta segments was used in the multiplex PCR. TCRdb retrieved this table from immuneACCESS and kept in-frame rearrangements only. Not all clones are present; in checked studies, unresolved V genes account for under half, and no reason is known for the remainder. Recorded for this sample are some 140,000 clones; approximately 83% of them occurred a single time. The top ten hold 2.5% to 3.5% of the sample. Source material: PBMCs. These receptor sequences come from a man aged 40-49 years in good health and CMV-seronegative.

This clone was seen a handful of times. This chain uses TRBV15 with TRBJ1-2, with D possibly matching TRBD1 (6 bases). The CDR3 totals 13 residues. The ends were cut back, 4 bases at V and 2 bases at J, with 8 bases in the middle. Germline V gene sequence: CDR1 LNHNV, CDR2 YYDKDF (reference sequence). The CDR3 spells CATSKDRNYGYTF. The CDR3 DNA sequence: TGTGCCACCAGCAAGGACAGAAACTATGGCTACACCTTC.

The chain uses TRBV12-5 and TRBJ1-1; no firm D call. The CDR3 consists of 14 residues. V was shortened by 4 bases and J by 4 bases, with 13 bases between the two germline ends. Germline V gene lookup returns CDR1 LGHNT and CDR2 FRNRAP. CDR3 residues: CASGSDGRGTEAFF. For the CDR3, the DNA is TGTGCTAGTGGTTCTGACGGTCGGGGCACTGAAGCTTTCTTT.

V and J are TRBV9 and TRBJ2-3, with 12 bases fitting TRBD2. The CDR3 is made up of 16 amino acids. CDR1 SGDLS and CDR2 YYNGEE come from the germline V gene. V lost 4 bases, J lost 3 bases, and 6 bases stayed unmatched. The CDR3 here is CASSPRLAGVTDTQYF. The CDR3 DNA is TGTGCCAGCAGCCCCCGACTAGCGGGAGTGACAGATACGCAGTATTTT.

V gene TRBV1 combines with J gene TRBJ1-5; no DNA check was done on the table's D call, TRBD1. TRBV1 is designated a pseudogene. The CDR3 is made up of 14 amino acids. In nucleotides, the CDR3 is TGCACCAGCAGCCAGACAGGGTCCAATCAGCCCCAGCATTTT. Translation gives CTSSQTGSNQPQHF.

The chain is built from TRBV5-1 and TRBJ2-5, with TRBD2 identical over 11 bases. Germline CDR1 and CDR2: SGHRS and YFSETQ. The CDR3 consists of 16 residues. V gave up 2 bases and J gave up 3 bases; unmatched junction bases: 6. CDR3 nucleotide sequence: TGCGCCAGCAGCTTAACCCTAGCGGGGGGAAAAGAGACCCAGTACTTC. Its translation: CASSLTLAGGKETQYF.

The genes are TRBV5-4 and TRBJ1-2, with TRBD1 matching 7 bases. Per germline, CDR1 SGHNT and CDR2 YYREEE (reference sequence). V lost 3 bases, J lost 1 base, and 6 bases stayed unmatched. The CDR3 spans 15 residues. CDR3 nucleotides: TGTGCCAGCAGCTCAGGGACAGCCCTTAACTATGGCTACACCTTC. This gives the protein CASSSGTALNYGYTF.

This clone has a single count. The chain is built from TRBV7-9 and TRBJ1-4; D remains ambiguous. Germline CDR1 is SEHNR and CDR2 is FQNEAQ (reference sequence). Trimming took off 1 base at V and 7 bases at J, with 10 bases between the two ends. The CDR3 loop spans 14 amino acids. The chain's CDR3 is CASSLVGSTEKLFF. The CDR3, as DNA: TGTGCCAGCAGCTTAGTGGGGAGTACTGAAAAACTGTTTTTT.

This clone was counted a single time. V and J are TRBV7-8 and TRBJ2-7; tentatively, D is TRBD2 (6 bases). Germline CDR1 is SGHVS and CDR2 is FQNEAQ. Deletions cut 5 bases from V and 0 bases from J, with 14 bases between. This CDR3 has 15 residues. The CDR3 DNA reads TGTGCCAGCAGCCGCGCTAGCGCCCACTCCTACGAGCAGTACTTC. Translation: CASSRASAHSYEQYF.

This clone occurred once. The chain joins TRBV5-8 to TRBJ1-2, with D unclear. The CDR3 length is 12 residues. The germline gives CDR1 SGHTS, CDR2 YDEGEE. Trimming left V 4 bases short and J 4 bases short, with 8 bases between. The CDR3 reads CASSPAGYGYTF. As DNA, the CDR3 is TGTGCCAGCAGCCCCGCGGGCTATGGCTACACCTTC. The full variable domain, completed using reference TRBV5-8 and TRBJ1-2, is EAGVTQSPTHLIKTRGQQATLRCSPISGHTSVYWYQQALGLGLQFLLWYDEGEERNRGNFPPRFSGRQFPNYSSELNVNALELEDSALYLCASSPAGYGYTFGSGTRLTVV.

With respect to this clone: Germline and junction disagree at one end, which may indicate a read error. The chain carries TRBV7-9 and TRBJ2-3; D unresolved. Germline-derived CDR1 and CDR2 are SEHNR and FQNEAQ (reference sequence). The CDR3 has 12 residues. This CDR3 is CSSSLYSHTQYF. CDR3 DNA: TGTTCCAGCAGCTTATACAGCCATACGCAGTATTTT.